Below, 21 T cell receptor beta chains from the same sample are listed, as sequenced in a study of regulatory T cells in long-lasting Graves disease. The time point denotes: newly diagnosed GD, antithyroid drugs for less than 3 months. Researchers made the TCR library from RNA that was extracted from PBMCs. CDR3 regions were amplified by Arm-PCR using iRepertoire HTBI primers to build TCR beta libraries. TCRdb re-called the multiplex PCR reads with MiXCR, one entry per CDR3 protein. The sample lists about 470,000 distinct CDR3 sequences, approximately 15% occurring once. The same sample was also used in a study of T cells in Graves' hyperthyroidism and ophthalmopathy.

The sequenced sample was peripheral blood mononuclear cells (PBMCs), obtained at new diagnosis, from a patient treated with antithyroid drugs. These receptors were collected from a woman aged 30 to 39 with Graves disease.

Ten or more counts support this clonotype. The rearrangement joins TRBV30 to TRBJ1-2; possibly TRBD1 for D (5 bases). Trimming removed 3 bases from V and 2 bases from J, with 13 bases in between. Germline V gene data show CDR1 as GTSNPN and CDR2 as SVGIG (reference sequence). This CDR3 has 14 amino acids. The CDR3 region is CAWRETDKNYGYTF. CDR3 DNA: TGTGCCTGGAGGGAGACGGACAAAAACTATGGCTACACCTTC.

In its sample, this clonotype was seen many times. CDR3 in DNA: TGTGCCAGCAGCTGGACAGGGGGCAATCAGCCCCAGCATTTT. It yields the protein CASSWTGGNQPQHF. The rearrangement joins TRBV6-1 to TRBJ1-5, with 9 bases identical to TRBD1. This CDR3 region has 14 residues. V gave up 6 bases and J gave up 2 bases; unmatched junction bases: 2. Germline-derived CDR1 and CDR2 are MNHNS and SASEGT.

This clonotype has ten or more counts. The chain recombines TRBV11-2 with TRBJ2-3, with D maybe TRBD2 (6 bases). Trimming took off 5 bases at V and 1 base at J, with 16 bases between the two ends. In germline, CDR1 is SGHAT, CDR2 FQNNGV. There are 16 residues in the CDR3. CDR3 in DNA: TGTGCCAGCAGCCCAGGCTCGGGCGGGGGCACAGATACGCAGTATTTT. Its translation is CASSPGSGGGTDTQYF.

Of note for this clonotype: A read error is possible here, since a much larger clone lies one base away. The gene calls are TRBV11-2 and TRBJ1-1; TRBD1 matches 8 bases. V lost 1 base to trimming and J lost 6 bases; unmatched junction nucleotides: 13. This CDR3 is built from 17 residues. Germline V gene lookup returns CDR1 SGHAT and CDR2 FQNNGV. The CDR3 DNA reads TGTGCCAGCAGCTTAGGGGGGGAGGACAGGGTCATCGCTGAAGCTTTCTTT. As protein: CASSLGGEDRVIAEAFF.

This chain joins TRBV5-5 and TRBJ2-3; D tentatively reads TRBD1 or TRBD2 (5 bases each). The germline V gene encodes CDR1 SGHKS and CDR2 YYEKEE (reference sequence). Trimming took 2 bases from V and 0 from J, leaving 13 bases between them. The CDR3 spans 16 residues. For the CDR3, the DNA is TGTGCCAGCAGCTTTCGGGGCCCAGCGAGCACAGATACGCAGTATTTT. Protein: CASSFRGPASTDTQYF.

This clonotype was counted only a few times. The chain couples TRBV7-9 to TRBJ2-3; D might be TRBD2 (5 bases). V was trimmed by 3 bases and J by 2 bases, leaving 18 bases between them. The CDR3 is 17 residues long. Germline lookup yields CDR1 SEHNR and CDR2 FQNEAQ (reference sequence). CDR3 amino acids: CASSFRGRGTLTDTQYF. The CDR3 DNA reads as TGTGCCAGCAGCTTTAGAGGGCGCGGAACACTCACAGATACGCAGTATTTT.

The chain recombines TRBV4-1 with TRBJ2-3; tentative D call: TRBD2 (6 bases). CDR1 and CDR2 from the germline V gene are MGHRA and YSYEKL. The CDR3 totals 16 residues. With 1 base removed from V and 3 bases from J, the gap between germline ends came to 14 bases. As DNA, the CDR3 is TGCGCCAGCAGCCAAGTGACTAGTCGGGTTACAGATACGCAGTATTTT. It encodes CASSQVTSRVTDTQYF.

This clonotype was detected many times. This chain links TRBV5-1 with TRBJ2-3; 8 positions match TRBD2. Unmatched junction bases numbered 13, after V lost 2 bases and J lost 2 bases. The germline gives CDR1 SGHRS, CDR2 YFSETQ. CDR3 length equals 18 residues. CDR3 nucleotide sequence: TGCGCCAGCAGCTTCTCCTCCGTGATTAGCGGGACCACAGATACGCAGTATTTT. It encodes CASSFSSVISGTTDTQYF. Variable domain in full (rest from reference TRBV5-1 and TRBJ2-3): KAGVTQTPRYLIKTRGQQVTLSCSPISGHRSVSWYQQTPGQGLQFLFEYFSETQRNKGNFPGRFSGRQFSNSRSEMNVSTLELGDSALYLCASSFSSVISGTTDTQYFGPGTRLTVL.

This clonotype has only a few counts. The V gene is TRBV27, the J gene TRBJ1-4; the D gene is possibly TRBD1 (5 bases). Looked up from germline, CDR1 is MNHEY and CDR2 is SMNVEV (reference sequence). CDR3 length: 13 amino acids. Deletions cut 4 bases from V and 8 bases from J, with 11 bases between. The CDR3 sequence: CASSSQGREKLFF. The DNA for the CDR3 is TGTGCCAGCAGTTCCCAGGGAAGGGAAAAACTGTTTTTT.

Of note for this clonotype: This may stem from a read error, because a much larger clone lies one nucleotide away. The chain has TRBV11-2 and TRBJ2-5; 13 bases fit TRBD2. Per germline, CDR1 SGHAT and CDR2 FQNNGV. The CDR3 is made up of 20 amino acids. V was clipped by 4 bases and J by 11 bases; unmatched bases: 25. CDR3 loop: CASSSPDQGTSGIFYNEQYF. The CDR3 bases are TGTGCCAGCAGCTCTCCTGACCAAGGGACTAGCGGGATATTCTACAATGAGCAGTACTTC.

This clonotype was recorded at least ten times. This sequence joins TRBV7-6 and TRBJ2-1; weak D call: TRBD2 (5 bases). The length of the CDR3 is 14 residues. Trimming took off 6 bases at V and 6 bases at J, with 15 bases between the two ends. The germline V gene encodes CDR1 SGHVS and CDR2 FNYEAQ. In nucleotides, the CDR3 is TGTGCCAGCAGTTGGACGAGGGTGGGCAATGAGCAGTTCTTC. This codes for CASSWTRVGNEQFF.

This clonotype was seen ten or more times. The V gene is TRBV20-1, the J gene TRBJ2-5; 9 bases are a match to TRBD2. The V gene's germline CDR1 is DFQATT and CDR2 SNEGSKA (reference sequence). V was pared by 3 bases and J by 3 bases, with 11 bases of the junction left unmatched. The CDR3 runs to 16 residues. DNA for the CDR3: TGCAGTGCTAGTCCATTAAGCGGGAGGTCCAAAGAGACCCAGTACTTC. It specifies CSASPLSGRSKETQYF.

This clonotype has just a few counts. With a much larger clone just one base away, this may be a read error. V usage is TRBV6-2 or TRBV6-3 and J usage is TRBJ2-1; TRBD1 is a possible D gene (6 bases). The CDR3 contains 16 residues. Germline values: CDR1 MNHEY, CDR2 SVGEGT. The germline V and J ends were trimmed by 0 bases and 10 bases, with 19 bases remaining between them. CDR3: CASSYSQGTRAYEQFF. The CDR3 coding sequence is TGTGCCAGCAGTTACTCGCAGGGGACAAGGGCCTACGAGCAGTTCTTC.

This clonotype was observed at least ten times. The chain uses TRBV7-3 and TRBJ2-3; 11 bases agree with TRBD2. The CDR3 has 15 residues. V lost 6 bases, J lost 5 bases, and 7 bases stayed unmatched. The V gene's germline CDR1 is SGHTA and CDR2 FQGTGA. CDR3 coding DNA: TGTGCCAGCAGTCAACTGGGACTAGCGGTAGATACGCAGTATTTT. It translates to CASSQLGLAVDTQYF.

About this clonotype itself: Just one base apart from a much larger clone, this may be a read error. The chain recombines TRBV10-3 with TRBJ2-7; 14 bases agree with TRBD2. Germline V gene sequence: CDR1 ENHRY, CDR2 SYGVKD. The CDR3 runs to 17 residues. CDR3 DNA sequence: TGTGCCATTAGAAAGGGGACTAGCGGGAGTGGGGGCTACAAGCAGTACTTC. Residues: CAIRKGTSGSGGYKQYF.

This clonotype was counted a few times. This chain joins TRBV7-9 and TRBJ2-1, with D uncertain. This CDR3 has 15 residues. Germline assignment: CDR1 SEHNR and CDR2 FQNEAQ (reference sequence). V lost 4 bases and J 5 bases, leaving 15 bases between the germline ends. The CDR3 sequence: CASSSTRPAHNEQFF. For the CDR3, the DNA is TGTGCCAGCAGCTCTACGCGGCCTGCTCACAATGAGCAGTTCTTC.

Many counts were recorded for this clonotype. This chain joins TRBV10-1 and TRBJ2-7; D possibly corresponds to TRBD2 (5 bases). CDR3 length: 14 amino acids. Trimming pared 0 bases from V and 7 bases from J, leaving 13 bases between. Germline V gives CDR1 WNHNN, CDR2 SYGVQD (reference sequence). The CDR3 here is CASSESEARREQYF. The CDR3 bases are TGCGCCAGCAGTGAGTCGGAGGCTCGACGGGAGCAGTACTTC.

The chain's CDR3 is CSARSTGTGGQPQHF. The CDR3 coding sequence is TGCAGTGCTAGATCAACCGGGACAGGGGGTCAGCCCCAGCATTTT. The chain uses TRBV20-1 and TRBJ1-5; 11 bases map to TRBD1. The CDR3 is made up of 15 amino acids. V lost 2 bases to trimming and J lost 6 bases; unmatched junction nucleotides: 6. CDR1 is DFQATT and CDR2 is SNEGSKA in the germline V gene (reference sequence).

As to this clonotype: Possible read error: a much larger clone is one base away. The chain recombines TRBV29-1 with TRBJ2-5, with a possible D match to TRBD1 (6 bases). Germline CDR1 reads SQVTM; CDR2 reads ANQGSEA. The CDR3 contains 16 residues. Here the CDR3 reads CSVGPALDRLQETKYF. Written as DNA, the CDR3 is TGCAGCGTTGGACCGGCGCTGGACAGATTACAAGAGACCAAGTACTTC.

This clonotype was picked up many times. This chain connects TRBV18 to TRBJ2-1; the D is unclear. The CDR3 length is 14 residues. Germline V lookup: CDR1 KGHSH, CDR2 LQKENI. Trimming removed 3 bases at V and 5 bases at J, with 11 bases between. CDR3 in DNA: TGTGCCAGCTCACCCGATGCAACCCACAATGAGCAGTTCTTC. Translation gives CASSPDATHNEQFF.

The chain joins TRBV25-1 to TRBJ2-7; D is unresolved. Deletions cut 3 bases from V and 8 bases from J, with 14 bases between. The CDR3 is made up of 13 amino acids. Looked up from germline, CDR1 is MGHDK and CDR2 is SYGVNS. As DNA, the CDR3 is TGTGCCAGCAGTGACGGGTTATCATACAAGCAGTACTTC. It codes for CASSDGLSYKQYF.